The rows below give T cell receptor beta chains drawn from one sample of a study of identical twins. One entry per CDR3 protein results from TCRdb running MiXCR on the 5' RACE reads. The table has under 800,000 distinct CDR3 sequences, less than 25% seen once. A further study also used this sample, focusing on T cells expressing NK-cell markers.

The sample taken for sequencing was PBMCs. These receptors were taken from a young woman in good health. The CDR3 runs from the conserved cysteine through the conserved F or W. Each record gives: clone size, J gene, D gene, V gene, CDR3 protein, CDR3 DNA. A D gene is named only where the DNA matches it firmly. The size field is filled for only some rows; it gives once, few, many or a size class.

>few|TRBJ1-1|.|TRBV5-5
CASSLKGADTEAFF
TGTGCCAGCAGCTTGAAAGGGGCTGACACTGAAGCTTTCTTT
>.|TRBJ2-7|.|TRBV6-2/TRBV6-3
CANHNLAGEQYF
TGTGCCAATCACAACTTAGCAGGCGAGCAGTACTTC
>many|TRBJ1-5|.|TRBV20-1
CSASSAGRGGNQPQHF
TGCAGTGCTAGCAGTGCGGGGAGGGGGGGCAATCAGCCCCAGCATTTT
>.|TRBJ1-2|.|TRBV21-1
CASTRPKQGPRYGYTF
TGTGCCAGCACCCGCCCGAAACAGGGACCGCGCTATGGCTACACCTTC
>.|TRBJ2-1|.|TRBV20-1
CSARERAPSYNEQFF
TGCAGTGCTAGAGAGCGCGCTCCTAGCTACAATGAGCAGTTCTTC
>.|TRBJ1-6|.|TRBV12-3/TRBV12-4
CASSADSRLNSPLHF
TGTGCCAGCAGCGCGGACAGTAGGCTTAATTCACCCCTCCACTTT
>.|TRBJ2-3|.|TRBV5-1
CASSYLTTRTDTQYF
TGCGCCAGCAGCTATTTAACCACAAGGACAGATACGCAGTATTTT
>few|TRBJ1-2|TRBD1|TRBV12-3/TRBV12-4
CASREGGHGYTF
TGTGCCAGCAGGGAAGGGGGCCATGGCTACACCTTC
>few|TRBJ1-1|TRBD1|TRBV12-3/TRBV12-4
CASSHRGRAFF
TGTGCCAGCAGTCACAGGGGGCGGGCTTTCTTT
>.|TRBJ2-3|.|TRBV12-3/TRBV12-4
CASNPLGTDTQYF
TGTGCCAGCAACCCGTTGGGCACAGATACGCAGTATTTT
>many|TRBJ1-2|.|TRBV9
CASSVVPGGDHLGYTF
TGTGCCAGCAGCGTAGTCCCCGGGGGGGACCATCTTGGCTACACCTTC
>.|TRBJ2-4|TRBD1|TRBV27
CASSRQGSDIQYF
TGTGCCAGCAGTCGACAGGGGTCGGACATTCAGTACTTC
>.|TRBJ2-5|TRBD2|TRBV12-3/TRBV12-4
CASSSMTSGYGGKLAQYF
TGTGCCAGCAGTTCCATGACTAGCGGATATGGGGGGAAGTTGGCCCAGTACTTC
>.|TRBJ2-7|.|TRBV23-1
CASSQFISGKDGSYEQYF
TGCGCCAGCAGTCAATTTATAAGTGGGAAGGACGGATCCTACGAGCAGTACTTC
>.|TRBJ2-7|.|TRBV6-1
CASSEGLRGPYEQYF
TGTGCCAGCAGTGAAGGTTTGCGCGGACCCTACGAGCAGTACTTC
>few|TRBJ2-1|.|TRBV20-1
CCARDLRRSQYNEQFF
TGCTGTGCTAGAGATCTAAGGCGGAGCCAATACAATGAGCAGTTCTTC
>.|TRBJ2-1|.|TRBV24-1
CATSVFNGEQFF
TGTGCCACCAGTGTATTCAACGGTGAGCAGTTCTTC
>.|TRBJ2-1|.|TRBV15
CATGWGSYNEQFF
TGTGCCACTGGGTGGGGTTCCTACAATGAGCAGTTCTTC
>.|TRBJ2-7|.|TRBV29-1
CSVGGAMTSYEQYF
TGCAGCGTTGGTGGAGCCATGACCTCCTACGAGCAGTACTTC
>.|TRBJ2-2|.|TRBV5-1
CASSLDSTGELFF
TGCGCCAGCAGCCTCGACAGCACCGGGGAGCTGTTTTTT
>.|TRBJ2-7|TRBD1|TRBV15
CATSRGGQGAGEQYF
TGTGCCACCAGCAGGGGCGGACAGGGGGCGGGCGAGCAGTACTTC
>.|TRBJ2-1|TRBD1|TRBV18
CASSLIDRGSYNEQFF
TGTGCCAGCTCACTGATTGACAGGGGCTCCTACAATGAGCAGTTCTTC
>.|TRBJ1-2|TRBD1|TRBV5-1
CASNQEGQGGSGYTF
TGCGCCAGCAACCAGGAGGGACAGGGAGGTTCTGGCTACACCTTC
>.|TRBJ1-1|.|TRBV6-2/TRBV6-3
CASSYSISKTAMNTEAFF
TGTGCCAGCAGTTACTCGATCAGTAAAACAGCAATGAACACTGAAGCTTTCTTT
>.|TRBJ2-2|.|TRBV10-3
CATSNGYTGELFF
TGTGCCACCTCAAACGGATACACCGGGGAGCTGTTTTTT
>.|TRBJ2-7|.|TRBV7-9
CASSSPLAYEQYF
TGTGCCAGCAGTTCACCCCTCGCCTACGAGCAGTACTTC
>.|TRBJ2-3|TRBD2|TRBV3-1
CASSLLATGSDTQYF
TGTGCCAGCAGCCTACTAGCGACTGGCTCAGATACGCAGTATTTT
>.|TRBJ2-2|.|TRBV15
CATSRDRGGRGSGGGELFF
TGTGCCACCAGCAGAGATCGAGGTGGCAGGGGGTCGGGAGGCGGGGAGCTGTTTTTT
>few|TRBJ2-1|TRBD1|TRBV20-1
CSATTNGQGYGEQFF
TGCAGTGCTACAACCAACGGACAGGGGTATGGTGAGCAGTTCTTC
>few|TRBJ2-7|.|TRBV5-1
CASKRDPGPTNNEQYF
TGCGCCAGCAAACGAGACCCGGGCCCCACCAATAACGAGCAGTACTTC
>many|TRBJ1-1|.|TRBV12-3/TRBV12-4
CASSSSGAAFF
TGTGCCAGCAGCTCCTCGGGGGCAGCTTTCTTT
>few|TRBJ2-1|TRBD2|TRBV5-6
CASSFGLAGGPDEQFF
TGTGCCAGCAGCTTCGGACTAGCGGGAGGGCCGGATGAGCAGTTCTTC
>few|TRBJ1-2|.|TRBV6-2/TRBV6-3
CASSIPGTYYGYTF
TGTGCCAGCAGTATTCCGGGAACGTATTATGGCTACACCTTC
>.|TRBJ2-1|.|TRBV11-2
CASARSGSNEQFF
TGTGCCAGCGCCAGATCAGGGTCCAATGAGCAGTTCTTC
>once|TRBJ2-5|.|TRBV20-1
CSARRGGGPQETQYF
TGCAGTGCTAGGCGTGGAGGGGGCCCCCAAGAGACCCAGTACTTC
>.|TRBJ2-3|.|TRBV20-1
CSARARTSTDTQYF
TGCAGTGCCAGGGCCCGCACTAGCACAGATACGCAGTATTTT
>.|TRBJ2-7|.|TRBV11-1
CASSLGGADEQYF
TGTGCCAGCAGCTTAGGGGGGGCGGACGAGCAGTACTTC
>few|TRBJ2-5|.|TRBV6-5
CASSSPPLGETQYF
TGTGCCAGCAGTTCGCCTCCCCTAGGGGAGACCCAGTACTTC
>.|TRBJ2-3|.|TRBV20-1
CSAIGAPNGDTQYF
TGCAGTGCTATTGGCGCCCCCAACGGGGATACGCAGTATTTT
>few|TRBJ1-1|.|TRBV20-1
CSAPVGIGWTEAFF
TGCAGTGCCCCCGTTGGGATAGGTTGGACTGAAGCTTTCTTT
>.|TRBJ2-2|.|TRBV9
CASSEAGRAGELFF
TGTGCCAGCAGCGAGGCGGGAAGAGCCGGGGAGCTGTTTTTT
>many|TRBJ1-1|.|TRBV12-3/TRBV12-4
CASRGGVYTEAFF
TGTGCCAGCAGGGGGGGGGTGTACACTGAAGCTTTCTTT
>.|TRBJ2-1|.|TRBV7-8
CASSLADRRVGEFF
TGTGCCAGCAGCTTAGCGGATAGGAGGGTCGGGGAGTTCTTC